These 14 T cell receptor beta chains were sequenced from one sample in a study of graft-versus-host responses after intestinal transplantation (dated by TCRdb to the early 2020s). Library construction relied on the immunoSEQ multiplex PCR assay. The table comes from immuneACCESS by way of TCRdb, which keeps in-frame sequences with V and J called. Part of the clones is missing from these tables; in studies checked, under half for an unresolved V gene and the rest for unknown reasons. The sample table lists 75,000 to 100,000 clones, about 93% of them with a count of one. About 0.5% of the sample is in the top ten clones. Interpreted using the paper, the time point label stands for: cells obtained before transplantation from donor or recipient. No antigen has been assigned to these receptors. The sequencing used unstimulated CD8+ T cells sorted from spleen or lymph node cells, collected before intestinal transplant. These receptors all stem from a human donor who received an intestinal transplant.

This clone was counted a single time. The chain joins TRBV7-2 to TRBJ1-1, with 7 bases matching TRBD1. CDR3 length equals 18 residues. CDR1 is SGHTA, CDR2 FQGNSA, per germline. V lost 5 bases, J lost 5 bases, and 20 bases stayed unmatched. CDR3 in DNA: TGTGCCAGCAGCCCGGGGGGGGCAAGGAGGGGGCCTCGGACTGAAGCTTTCTTT. Translating it yields CASSPGGARRGPRTEAFF.

CDR3 in amino acids: CASSPFRTGDSTGELFF. The CDR3 bases are TGTGCCAGCAGCCCGTTTCGGACAGGGGATAGCACCGGGGAGCTGTTTTTT. V gene TRBV9 combines with J gene TRBJ2-2, with 9 nucleotides matching TRBD1. J was trimmed by 4 bases and V by 4 bases; bases with no gene match: 11. The CDR3 has 17 residues. Germline values: CDR1 SGDLS, CDR2 YYNGEE.

V is TRBV9 and J is TRBJ2-7, with 7 nucleotides matching TRBD1. The CDR3 is 14 residues long. With 3 bases clipped from V and 8 bases from J, the junction kept 11 bases outside the gene matches. Germline CDR1 SGDLS, CDR2 YYNGEE. The CDR3 DNA reads as TGTGCCAGCAGCGCGTCCGGGACAGAAAGTAAGCAGTACTTC. Its protein is CASSASGTESKQYF.

The chain has TRBV18 and TRBJ1-6, with TRBD1 identical over 9 bases. CDR1 is KGHSH and CDR2 is LQKENI in the germline V gene. Trimming at V came to 2 bases and at J to 13 bases, leaving 6 bases not matched to a gene. The CDR3 is 14 amino acids. The CDR3: CASSPGTGFSPLHF. Written as DNA, the CDR3 is TGTGCCAGCTCACCAGGGACAGGGTTTTCGCCCCTCCACTTT.

This sequence joins TRBV7-9 and TRBJ2-7, with 9 bases that match TRBD2. The CDR3 contains 14 residues. Trimming removed 3 bases from V and 6 bases from J; junction bases left unmatched: 6. Germline V gives CDR1 SEHNR, CDR2 FQNEAQ (reference sequence). In nucleotides, the CDR3 is TGTGCCAGCAGCTTTGGGACTAGCCCCATCGAGCAGTACTTC. Protein: CASSFGTSPIEQYF.

The J gene is TRBJ1-5, the V gene TRBV27; 7 bases fit TRBD1. CDR1 is MNHEY and CDR2 is SMNVEV in the germline V gene (reference sequence). Trimming at V came to 8 bases and at J to 1 base, leaving 5 bases not matched to a gene. The CDR3 has 14 amino acids. CDR3 DNA: TGTGCCAGCGACAGGGTAGGAAGCAATCAGCCCCAGCATTTT. Its protein is CASDRVGSNQPQHF.

The CDR3 loop is CASSYGSSYEQFF. CDR3 DNA: TGTGCCAGCAGTTACGGTTCTAGCTATGAGCAGTTCTTC. V usage is TRBV6-5 and J usage is TRBJ2-1; perhaps TRBD2 as D (5 bases). The V end was cut by 2 bases, the J end by 8 bases, with 10 bases between. From germline, CDR1 is MNHEY and CDR2 SVGAGI. The CDR3 totals 13 residues.

V usage is TRBV6-5 and J usage is TRBJ2-7; 9 bases are shared with TRBD1. The CDR3 is 15 amino acids. The V gene's germline CDR1 is MNHEY and CDR2 SVGAGI. V dropped 5 bases and J dropped 6; count of bases not matched to a gene: 11. In nucleotides, the CDR3 is TGTGCCAGCAGTGCCTACCCGGGACAGGGAACCGAGCAGTACTTC. Protein product: CASSAYPGQGTEQYF.

V is TRBV6-1 and J is TRBJ2-7; the match to TRBD1 covers 10 bases. The V gene's germline CDR1 is MNHNS and CDR2 SASEGT. V lost 6 bases, J lost 4 bases, and 9 bases stayed unmatched. The CDR3 spans 15 residues. CDR3 DNA sequence: TGTGCCAGCAGCATTAGACAGGGGGCGGAATACGAGCAGTACTTC. This translates into CASSIRQGAEYEQYF.

The rearrangement links TRBV7-8 to TRBJ1-2, with TRBD1 identical over 10 bases. With V trimmed by 4 bases and J by 6 bases, 8 bases remained unmatched. Germline V gene lookup returns CDR1 SGHVS and CDR2 FQNEAQ. The CDR3 extends over 15 amino acids. CDR3 nucleotide sequence: TGTGCCAGCAGCTCCTGGGACAGGGGAGAGAATGGCTACACCTTC. Its protein is CASSSWDRGENGYTF.

The chain employs TRBV7-8 and TRBJ2-7, with D possibly matching TRBD2 (6 bases). The length of the CDR3 is 14 residues. Per germline, CDR1 SGHVS and CDR2 FQNEAQ. With 3 bases removed from V and 2 bases from J, the gap between germline ends came to 11 bases. The chain's CDR3 is CASSFKAGTYEQYF. The CDR3 DNA sequence: TGTGCCAGCAGCTTTAAAGCGGGTACCTACGAGCAGTACTTC.

The chain has TRBV5-6 and TRBJ2-7; D might be TRBD2 (6 bases). Trimming removed 1 base at V and 2 bases at J, with 16 bases between. The CDR3 runs to 16 residues. Germline V gene data show CDR1 as SGHDT and CDR2 as YYEEEE. CDR3 loop: CASSLPDRRVAYEQYF. For the CDR3, the DNA is TGTGCCAGCAGCTTGCCGGACCGGAGGGTGGCCTACGAGCAGTACTTC. Full variable domain (outside the CDR3, taken from reference TRBV5-6 and TRBJ2-7): DAGVTQSPTHLIKTRGQQVTLRCSPKSGHDTVSWYQQALGQGPQFIFQYYEEEERQRGNFPDRFSGHQFPNYSSELNVNALLLGDSALYLCASSLPDRRVAYEQYFGPGTRLTVT.

The chain has TRBV5-4 and TRBJ1-1; D possibly corresponds to TRBD1 (5 bases). The CDR3 covers 14 residues. Trimming removed 6 bases from V and 4 bases from J, with 16 bases in between. Germline CDR1 reads SGHNT; CDR2 reads YYREEE (reference sequence). The CDR3 spells CASILGGAGTEAFF. CDR3 sequence (DNA): TGTGCCAGCATCCTTGGAGGGGCCGGCACTGAAGCTTTCTTT.

This rearrangement joins TRBV4-1 to TRBJ2-1; D possibly corresponds to TRBD2 (6 bases). V was clipped by 3 bases and J by 4 bases, with 19 bases between them. The germline CDR1 and CDR2 sequences are MGHRA and YSYEKL. This CDR3 has 17 residues. The CDR3 nucleotides read TGCGCCAGCAGCCAGGTTAGGTGGGGACTGGGATACAATGAGCAGTTCTTC. As protein: CASSQVRWGLGYNEQFF.